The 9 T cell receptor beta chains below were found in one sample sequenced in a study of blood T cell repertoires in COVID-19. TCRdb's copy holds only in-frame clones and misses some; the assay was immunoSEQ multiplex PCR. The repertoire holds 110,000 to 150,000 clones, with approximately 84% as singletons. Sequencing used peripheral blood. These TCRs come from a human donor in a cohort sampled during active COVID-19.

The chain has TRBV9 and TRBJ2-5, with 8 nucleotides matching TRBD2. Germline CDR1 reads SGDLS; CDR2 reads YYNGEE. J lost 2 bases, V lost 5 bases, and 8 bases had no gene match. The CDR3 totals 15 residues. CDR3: CASSHSGAQQETQYF. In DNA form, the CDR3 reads TGTGCCAGCAGTCATAGCGGGGCCCAGCAAGAGACCCAGTACTTC.

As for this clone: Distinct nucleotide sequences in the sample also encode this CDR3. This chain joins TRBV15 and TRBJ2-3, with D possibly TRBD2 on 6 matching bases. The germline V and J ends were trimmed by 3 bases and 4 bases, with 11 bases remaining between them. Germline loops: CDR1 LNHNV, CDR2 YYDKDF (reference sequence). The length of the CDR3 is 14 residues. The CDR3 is CATSRGGSADTQYF. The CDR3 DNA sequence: TGTGCCACCAGCAGGGGAGGATCGGCAGATACGCAGTATTTT.

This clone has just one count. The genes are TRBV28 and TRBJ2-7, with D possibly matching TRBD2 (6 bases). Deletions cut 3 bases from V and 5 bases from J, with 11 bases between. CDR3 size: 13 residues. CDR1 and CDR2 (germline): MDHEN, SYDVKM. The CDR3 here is CASSFFRGNEQYV. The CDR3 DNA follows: TGTGCCAGCAGTTTCTTCCGGGGGAACGAGCAGTACGTC.

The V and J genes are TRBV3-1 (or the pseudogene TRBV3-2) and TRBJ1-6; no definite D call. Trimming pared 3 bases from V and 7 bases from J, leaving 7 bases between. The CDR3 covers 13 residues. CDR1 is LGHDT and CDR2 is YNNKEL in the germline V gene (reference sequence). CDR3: CASSQSGNSPLHF. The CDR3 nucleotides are TGTGCCAGCAGCCAGAGCGGGAATTCACCCCTCCACTTT.

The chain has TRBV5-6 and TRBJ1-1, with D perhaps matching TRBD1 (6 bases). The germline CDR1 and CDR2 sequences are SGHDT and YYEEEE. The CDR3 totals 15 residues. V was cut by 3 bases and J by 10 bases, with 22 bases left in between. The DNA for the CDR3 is TGTGCCAGCAGCTCCCGACCAGGGGCCTCACGGGGAGCTTTCTTT. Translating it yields CASSSRPGASRGAFF.

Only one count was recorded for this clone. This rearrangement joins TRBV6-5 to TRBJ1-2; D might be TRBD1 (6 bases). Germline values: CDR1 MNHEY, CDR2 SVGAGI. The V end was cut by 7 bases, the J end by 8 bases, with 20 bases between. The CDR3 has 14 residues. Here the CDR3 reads CASKFTGTYAGYTF. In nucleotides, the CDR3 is TGTGCCAGCAAGTTCACAGGGACCTATGCGGGCTACACCTTC.

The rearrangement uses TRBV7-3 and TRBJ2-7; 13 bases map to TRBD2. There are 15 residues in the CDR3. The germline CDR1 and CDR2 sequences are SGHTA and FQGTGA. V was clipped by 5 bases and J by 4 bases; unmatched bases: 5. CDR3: CASSPGLAGRYEQYF. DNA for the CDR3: TGTGCCAGCAGCCCGGGACTAGCGGGGAGGTACGAGCAGTACTTC. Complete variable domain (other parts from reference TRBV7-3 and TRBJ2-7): GAGVSQTPSNKVTEKGKYVELRCDPISGHTALYWYRQSLGQGPEFLIYFQGTGAADDSGLPNDRFFAVRPEGSVSTLKIQRTERGDSAVYLCASSPGLAGRYEQYFGPGTRLTVT.

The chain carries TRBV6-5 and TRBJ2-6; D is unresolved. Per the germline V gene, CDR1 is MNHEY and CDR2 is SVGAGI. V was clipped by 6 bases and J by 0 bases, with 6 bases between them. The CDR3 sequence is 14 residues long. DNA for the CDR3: TGTGCCAGCAGACAGTCCTCTGGGGCCAACGTCCTGACTTTC. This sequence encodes CASRQSSGANVLTF.

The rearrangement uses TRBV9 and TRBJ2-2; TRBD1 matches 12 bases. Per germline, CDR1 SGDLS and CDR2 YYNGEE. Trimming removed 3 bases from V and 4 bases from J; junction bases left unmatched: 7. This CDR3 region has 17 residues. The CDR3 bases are TGTGCCAGCAGCGCTCCGGGACAGGGGGCGCGCACCGGGGAGCTGTTTTTT. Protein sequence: CASSAPGQGARTGELFF.